This entry lists 30 T cell receptor beta chains sequenced from one sample in a study of blood T cell repertoires in COVID-19 (TCRdb year 2020). Libraries were constructed by the immunoSEQ multiplex PCR assay. TCRdb re-hosts the immuneACCESS table, in-frame sequences only. Its copies lack some clones; in the studies checked, an unresolved V gene accounts for under half of them, and the cause for the rest is not known. The sample profile shows about 200,000 clones; approximately 86% of them were found once. About 4.1% of the sample is taken by the ten largest. Sequenced sample: PBMCs or T cells enriched from blood (not recorded which). The receptors stem from a woman aged 40 to 50 with acute COVID-19.

This chain connects TRBV3-1 (or the pseudogene TRBV3-2) to TRBJ1-1, with TRBD1 as a possible D gene (5 bases). Germline V gene lookup returns CDR1 LGHDT and CDR2 YNNKEL (reference sequence). This CDR3 region has 15 residues. Trimming removed 4 bases from V and 2 bases from J, with 14 bases in between. Written as DNA, the CDR3 is TGTGCCAGCAGCCTAGGGGTGGGGATAAACACTGAAGCTTTCTTT. It yields the protein CASSLGVGINTEAFF.

J is TRBJ1-5 and V is TRBV27, with TRBD1 matching over 7 bases. This CDR3 spans 18 amino acids. Germline CDR1 and CDR2: MNHEY and SMNVEV (reference sequence). V was pared by 5 bases and J by 0 bases, with 13 bases of the junction left unmatched. CDR3 bases: TGTGCCAGCAGTCCCAGGACAGGCGAGTCATATAGCAATCAGCCCCAGCATTTT. Its protein is CASSPRTGESYSNQPQHF.

The chain combines TRBV11-2 with TRBJ2-7; D perhaps matches TRBD2 (5 bases). The V gene lost 5 bases and the J gene lost 0 bases, with 14 bases spanning the gap. Germline V lookup: CDR1 SGHAT, CDR2 FQNNGV. The CDR3 runs to 15 residues. CDR3 loop: CASSLQDGNSYEQYF. Here the CDR3 DNA reads TGTGCCAGCAGCCTCCAAGACGGGAACTCCTACGAGCAGTACTTC.

V is TRBV28 and J is TRBJ1-2; possibly TRBD1 for D (5 bases). Germline V CDR1 and CDR2: MDHEN, SYDVKM. Trimming cost V 6 bases and J 4 bases, with 18 bases left between them. The CDR3 length is 15 residues. The CDR3: CASRLPLGASYGYTF. The CDR3 DNA reads TGTGCCAGCAGACTCCCCCTTGGGGCCAGCTATGGCTACACCTTC.

V gene TRBV28 combines with J gene TRBJ2-7; D possibly corresponds to TRBD2 (6 bases). This CDR3 comprises 14 residues. The germline CDR1 and CDR2 sequences are MDHEN and SYDVKM. Trimming took 3 bases from V and 1 from J, leaving 10 bases between them. The CDR3 loop is CASSFGRGSYEQYF. The CDR3 nucleotides read TGTGCCAGCAGTTTTGGACGGGGGTCCTACGAGCAGTACTTC.

The count of this clone is one. The chain employs TRBV25-1 and TRBJ2-7; maybe TRBD2 (5 bases). V lost 1 base, J lost 5 bases, and 9 bases lay in between. This CDR3 is 13 amino acids long. The germline V gene encodes CDR1 MGHDK and CDR2 SYGVNS. The CDR3 sequence: CASSESRTHEQYF. CDR3 bases: TGTGCCAGCAGTGAATCTAGGACTCACGAGCAGTACTTC.

This clone was counted only a few times. V usage is TRBV7-3 and J usage is TRBJ1-6; D perhaps matches TRBD1 (5 bases). The CDR3 totals 15 residues. Trimming removed 5 bases from V and 7 bases from J, with 15 bases in between. In germline, CDR1 is SGHTA, CDR2 FQGTGA. For the CDR3, the DNA is TGTGCCAGCAGCACCTCGGGGGGTAGCAATTCACCCCTCCACTTT. Protein product: CASSTSGGSNSPLHF.

This sequence joins TRBV2 and TRBJ1-1; the D gene is possibly TRBD1 (6 bases). V lost 9 bases to trimming and J lost 0 bases, with 14 bases between them. The CDR3 is 14 residues long. Germline values: CDR1 SNHLY, CDR2 FYNNEI. The CDR3 region has the DNA TGTGCCAGTAGGGTACAGGGAATGAACACTGAAGCTTTCTTT. It is translated as CASRVQGMNTEAFF.

The chain recombines TRBV28 with TRBJ1-6; TRBD1 is a possible D gene (5 bases). The V gene's germline CDR1 is MDHEN and CDR2 SYDVKM. With 2 bases removed from V and 10 bases from J, the gap between germline ends came to 18 bases. CDR3 length: 16 residues. CDR3 in amino acids: CASSLGQGGMVSPLHF. CDR3 nucleotide sequence: TGTGCCAGCAGTTTAGGTCAGGGTGGTATGGTCTCACCCCTCCACTTT. Looking up the rest from reference TRBV28 and TRBJ1-6 gives the full variable domain: DVKVTQSSRYLVKRTGEKVFLECVQDMDHENMFWYRQDPGLGLRLIYFSYDVKMKEKGDIPEGYSVSREKKERFSLILESASTNQTSMYLCASSLGQGGMVSPLHFGNGTRLTVT.

On this clone itself: Other DNA sequences in this sample translate to the same CDR3. The chain combines TRBV7-9 with TRBJ2-2; D call uncertain. The CDR3 totals 12 residues. CDR1 is SEHNR and CDR2 is FQNEAQ in the germline V gene (reference sequence). V was pared by 4 bases and J by 3 bases, with 3 bases between. This CDR3 reads CASSSDTGELFF. CDR3 nucleotides: TGTGCCAGCAGCTCCGACACCGGGGAGCTGTTTTTT. The whole variable domain, remainder taken from reference TRBV7-9 and TRBJ2-2, is DTGVSQNPRHKITKRGQNVTFRCDPISEHNRLYWYRQTLGQGPEFLTYFQNEAQLEKSRLLSDRFSAERPKGSFSTLEIQRTEQGDSAMYLCASSSDTGELFFGEGSRLTVL.

This sequence joins TRBV29-1 and TRBJ1-6, with 10 bases that match TRBD1. Germline trimming cut 4 bases from V and 10 bases from J; bases unmatched to any gene: 4. The CDR3 consists of 13 residues. The germline gives CDR1 SQVTM, CDR2 ANQGSEA. The CDR3 here is CSVGDRGNSPLHF. The CDR3 coding sequence is TGCAGCGTTGGGGACAGGGGAAACTCACCCCTCCACTTT.

The CDR3: CASSLGRVSYEQYF. Written as DNA, the CDR3 is TGTGCCAGCAGCTTGGGCAGGGTGTCCTACGAGCAGTACTTC. The chain is built from TRBV6-5 and TRBJ2-7, with D possibly TRBD1 on 5 matching bases. Trimming took off 6 bases at V and 1 base at J, with 13 bases between the two ends. Germline V gene data show CDR1 as MNHEY and CDR2 as SVGAGI. The CDR3 spans 14 residues.

The chain recombines TRBV6-1 with TRBJ2-2, with D possibly matching TRBD1 (6 bases). Trimming pared 1 base from V and 5 bases from J, leaving 11 bases between. Germline CDR1 MNHNS, CDR2 SASEGT. CDR3 length: 15 amino acids. The CDR3 nucleotides read TGTGCCAGCAGTGAAGGGGGGACAAGGACCGGGGAGCTGTTTTTT. Protein: CASSEGGTRTGELFF.

About this clone: At the DNA level, this CDR3 is encoded by other sequences in the same sample as well. The chain recombines TRBV3-1 (or the pseudogene TRBV3-2) with TRBJ1-3; D gene uncertain. CDR3 length: 15 residues. V dropped 0 bases and J dropped 0 bases, with 6 bases sitting between them. Germline V lookup: CDR1 LGHDT, CDR2 YNNKEL (reference sequence). In nucleotides, the CDR3 is TGTGCCAGCAGCCAAGATCACAGCTCTGGAAACACCATATATTTT. Protein: CASSQDHSSGNTIYF.

The chain combines TRBV5-8 with TRBJ2-7; TRBD1 aligns across 10 bases. The CDR3 length is 20 residues. Germline V gene sequence: CDR1 SGHTS, CDR2 YDEGEE. V was pared by 0 bases and J by 3 bases, with 18 bases of the junction left unmatched. CDR3 residues: CASSLEFWTGGSDAIYEQYF. DNA for the CDR3: TGTGCCAGCAGCTTGGAGTTCTGGACAGGGGGTTCGGACGCGATCTACGAGCAGTACTTC.

V and J are TRBV28 and TRBJ1-1; no reliable D call. Trimming removed 2 bases at V and 1 base at J, with 5 bases between. The CDR3 length is 13 residues. Germline assignment: CDR1 MDHEN and CDR2 SYDVKM. The CDR3 spells CASSLVQNTEAFF. The CDR3 DNA reads TGTGCCAGCAGTTTAGTCCAGAACACTGAAGCTTTCTTT.

The chain links TRBV5-6 to TRBJ1-5, with D perhaps matching TRBD1 (6 bases). The germline V gene has CDR1 SGHDT and CDR2 YYEEEE. Deletions cut 0 bases from V and 2 bases from J, with 9 bases between. The CDR3 loop spans 15 amino acids. CDR3 loop: CASSLGGQGNQPQHF. Written as DNA, the CDR3 is TGTGCCAGCAGCTTGGGGGGGCAGGGCAATCAGCCCCAGCATTTT. The variable domain in full, completed from reference TRBV5-6 and TRBJ1-5, reads DAGVTQSPTHLIKTRGQQVTLRCSPKSGHDTVSWYQQALGQGPQFIFQYYEEEERQRGNFPDRFSGHQFPNYSSELNVNALLLGDSALYLCASSLGGQGNQPQHFGDGTRLSIL.

Concerning this clone itself: The junction and the germline gene differ at one end; a read error may be behind it. This rearrangement joins TRBV4-1 to TRBJ2-7; 7 nucleotides agree with TRBD1. Per germline, CDR1 MGHRA and CDR2 YSYEKL. The CDR3 length is 14 residues. The CDR3 DNA reads as TGCGCCAGCAGCCCCTGGACAGGAACCTACGGGCAGTACTTC. Translation: CASSPWTGTYGQYF.

The chain links TRBV12-3 or TRBV12-4 to TRBJ2-3; D is ambiguous. This CDR3 is built from 11 residues. V lost 8 bases and J 8 bases, leaving 11 bases between the germline ends. CDR3 protein: CASRQLGTQYF. CDR3 in DNA: TGTGCCAGCCGCCAACTTGGTACGCAGTATTTT.

The CDR3 DNA reads as TGTGCCAGCAGCTTATCGGGAGCTAGCTTTACCTACAATGAGCAGTTCTTC. Encoded protein: CASSLSGASFTYNEQFF. V usage is TRBV7-8 and J usage is TRBJ2-1; a weak D match, TRBD2 (6 bases). The V gene's germline CDR1 is SGHVS and CDR2 FQNEAQ. Between the trimmed V and J ends, which lost 2 bases and 2 bases, there was a span of 16 bases. This CDR3 has 17 amino acids.

The rearrangement links TRBV3-1 (or the pseudogene TRBV3-2) to TRBJ2-5; possible D gene TRBD2, 6 bases. CDR3 length: 11 amino acids. V lost 5 bases and J lost 5, with 6 bases in between. Germline V CDR1 and CDR2: LGHDT, YNNKEL (reference sequence). CDR3: CASSGGETQYF. CDR3 coding DNA: TGTGCCAGCAGCGGGGGGGAGACCCAGTACTTC.

The V and J genes are TRBV11-2 and TRBJ2-1; TRBD2 agrees at 8 bases. The CDR3 totals 14 residues. In germline, CDR1 is SGHAT, CDR2 FQNNGV. The V gene end was trimmed by 7 bases and the J gene end by 7 bases; junction bases not matched to a gene: 9. CDR3 protein: CASIPLAGKNEQFF. CDR3 DNA sequence: TGTGCCAGCATCCCTCTAGCGGGTAAAAATGAGCAGTTCTTC.

CDR3 region: CASTNPTIGDAEAFF. The CDR3, as DNA: TGTGCCAGCACCAACCCCACGATAGGGGATGCTGAAGCTTTCTTT. The rearrangement uses TRBV28 and TRBJ1-1; a weak D match, TRBD1 (5 bases). The CDR3 sequence is 15 residues long. Trimming took off 7 bases at V and 6 bases at J, with 21 bases between the two ends. Germline V CDR1 and CDR2: MDHEN, SYDVKM. The whole variable domain, filled in from reference TRBV28 and TRBJ1-1, reads DVKVTQSSRYLVKRTGEKVFLECVQDMDHENMFWYRQDPGLGLRLIYFSYDVKMKEKGDIPEGYSVSREKKERFSLILESASTNQTSMYLCASTNPTIGDAEAFFGQGTRLTVV.

This chain uses TRBV7-3 with TRBJ2-1; 12 bases match TRBD2. The J segment lost 8 bases and the V segment lost 3 bases, leaving 11 bases of the junction unmatched. CDR1 and CDR2 from the germline V gene are SGHTA and FQGTGA. CDR3 length: 17 residues. CDR3 residues: CASSFGTSGLRAYEQFF. The CDR3 nucleotides are TGTGCCAGCAGCTTTGGGACTAGCGGGCTGCGGGCGTATGAGCAGTTCTTC.

The chain is built from TRBV28 and TRBJ1-5, with D maybe TRBD1 (5 bases). V gave up 5 bases and J gave up 4 bases, with 15 bases separating them. The CDR3 runs 15 residues. CDR1 is MDHEN and CDR2 is SYDVKM in the germline V gene. The CDR3 DNA follows: TGTGCCAGCAGTATCTACGACAGCGGGAATCAGCCCCAGCATTTT. Its translation: CASSIYDSGNQPQHF.

This chain connects TRBV11-2 to TRBJ2-3; TRBD2 matches at 7 bases. The germline gives CDR1 SGHAT, CDR2 FQNNGV. The CDR3 extends over 16 amino acids. The ends lost 5 bases at V and 1 base at J; junction bases unmatched: 9. The CDR3 nucleotides read TGTGCCAGCAGCCGCCCAGCGGGAAGTGGCACAGATACGCAGTATTTT. Its translation: CASSRPAGSGTDTQYF.

The V and J genes are TRBV6-5 and TRBJ2-7, with D tentatively TRBD2 (7 bases). With 5 bases removed from V and 6 bases from J, the gap between germline ends came to 17 bases. This CDR3 contains 14 residues. CDR1 is MNHEY and CDR2 is SVGAGI in the germline V gene. CDR3 amino acids: CASSRGEGRGEQYF. For the CDR3, the DNA is TGTGCCAGCAGTAGGGGGGAGGGCCGAGGCGAGCAGTACTTC.

The genes are TRBV2 and TRBJ2-5; possibly TRBD2 for D (8 bases). Germline loops: CDR1 SNHLY, CDR2 FYNNEI. V gave up 6 bases and J gave up 4 bases, with 18 bases separating them. This CDR3 is built from 15 residues. The CDR3 sequence is CASRGGSGRRETQYF. Here the CDR3 DNA reads TGTGCCAGCAGAGGGGGCAGCGGGAGACGAGAGACCCAGTACTTC.

This clone was counted once. The gene calls are TRBV27 and TRBJ2-6; D unclear. Germline loops: CDR1 MNHEY, CDR2 SMNVEV (reference sequence). The CDR3 is 15 residues long. V was trimmed by 8 bases and J by 0 bases, leaving 11 bases between them. This CDR3 is CASQSTRSGANVLTF. CDR3 bases: TGTGCCAGCCAAAGTACGCGCTCTGGGGCCAACGTCCTGACTTTC. Looking up the rest from reference TRBV27 and TRBJ2-6 gives the full variable domain: EAQVTQNPRYLITVTGKKLTVTCSQNMNHEYMSWYRQDPGLGLRQIYYSMNVEVTDKGDVPEGYKVSRKEKRNFPLILESPSPNQTSLYFCASQSTRSGANVLTFGAGSRLTVL.

The chain has TRBV28 and TRBJ2-5; 10 nucleotides line up with TRBD1. V shed 0 bases, J shed 1 base, and the junction held 2 bases outside the gene matches. This CDR3 is built from 16 residues. Germline values: CDR1 MDHEN, CDR2 SYDVKM. The CDR3 DNA sequence: TGTGCCAGCAGTTTATGGGACAGGGGGGGCCAAGAGACCCAGTACTTC. Its translation is CASSLWDRGGQETQYF. The complete variable domain, with remaining parts taken from reference TRBV28 and TRBJ2-5, reads DVKVTQSSRYLVKRTGEKVFLECVQDMDHENMFWYRQDPGLGLRLIYFSYDVKMKEKGDIPEGYSVSREKKERFSLILESASTNQTSMYLCASSLWDRGGQETQYFGPGTRLLVL.